This is a list of T cell receptor beta chains from one sample in a study of blood T cell repertoires in COVID-19. Generated by immunoSEQ multiplex PCR, the TCRdb table keeps only in-frame clones and is missing some. The table records over 200,000 clones, about 87% of them present only once. The sample consisted of PBMCs or T cells enriched from blood (not recorded which). The receptor set was obtained from a man aged 30 to 45 who had recovered from COVID-19. The CDR3 runs from the conserved cysteine through the conserved F or W. A D gene is named only where the DNA matches it firmly. Clone size, where shown, is once, few, many, or a class for clones that have expanded.

V gene,J gene,D gene,clone size,CDR3 protein,CDR3 DNA
TRBV30,TRBJ2-3,TRBD1,NA,CAWSSTGGSTDTQYF,TGTGCCTGGAGTTCGACAGGGGGCAGCACAGATACGCAGTATTTT
TRBV14,TRBJ2-1,NA,NA,CASSRLAEVNNEQFF,TGTGCCAGCAGCCGATTAGCGGAGGTAAACAATGAGCAGTTCTTC
TRBV5-8,TRBJ2-2,TRBD1,NA,CASSSTGGATGELFF,TGTGCCAGCAGCTCTACAGGGGGTGCAACCGGGGAGCTGTTTTTT
TRBV5-4,TRBJ2-5,TRBD1,NA,CASSSQGVGETQYF,TGTGCCAGCAGCTCCCAGGGGGTAGGAGAGACCCAGTACTTC
TRBV14,TRBJ2-7,NA,NA,CASSQVLGTPTYEQYF,TGTGCCAGCAGCCAAGTCCTCGGGACTCCTACGTACGAGCAGTACTTC
TRBV19,TRBJ1-5,TRBD1,NA,CASSGTGTGYQPQHF,TGTGCCAGTAGTGGCACCGGGACAGGGTATCAGCCCCAGCATTTT
TRBV19,TRBJ2-7,NA,NA,CASSSAPGAYEQYF,TGTGCCAGTAGTTCGGCTCCCGGGGCCTACGAGCAGTACTTC
TRBV28,TRBJ2-7,TRBD2,NA,CASSLRTSGYYEQYF,TGTGCCAGCAGTCTCAGGACTAGCGGGTATTACGAGCAGTACTTC
TRBV19,TRBJ2-1,NA,NA,CASNLSGNEQFF,TGTGCCAGTAACCTGAGCGGGAATGAGCAGTTCTTC
TRBV2,TRBJ1-6,NA,NA,CASSGQSGVKNSPLHF,TGTGCCAGCAGTGGCCAGAGCGGAGTTAAAAATTCACCCCTCCACTTT
TRBV15,TRBJ2-1,TRBD2,NA,CATSMTSGYNEQFF,TGTGCCACCAGCATGACTAGCGGATACAATGAGCAGTTCTTC
TRBV18,TRBJ1-2,TRBD1,NA,CASSPPGTDNYGYTF,TGTGCCAGCTCACCACCAGGGACAGACAACTATGGCTACACCTTC
TRBV3-1/TRBV3-2,TRBJ2-5,TRBD2,once,CASSQGLAGGRETQYF,TGTGCCAGCAGCCAAGGACTAGCGGGAGGAAGGGAGACCCAGTACTTC
TRBV19,TRBJ1-5,TRBD1,few,CASRLTGGLNQPQHF,TGTGCCAGTAGGTTGACAGGGGGACTAAATCAGCCCCAGCATTTT
TRBV29-1,TRBJ2-3,TRBD2,NA,CSVELRGVAGRADTQYF,TGCAGCGTTGAACTCCGCGGGGTAGCGGGACGGGCAGATACGCAGTATTTT
TRBV7-9,TRBJ1-4,NA,few,CASSLNRQRREKLFF,TGTGCCAGCAGCTTAAATAGACAGAGACGGGAAAAACTGTTTTTT
TRBV7-2,TRBJ1-4,TRBD1,NA,CASRTGATNEKLFF,TGTGCCAGCCGTACAGGGGCAACTAATGAAAAACTGTTTTTT
TRBV6-5,TRBJ1-6,TRBD1,NA,CASSYSGQGDSPLHF,TGTGCCAGCAGTTACTCGGGACAGGGCGATTCACCCCTCCACTTT
TRBV27,TRBJ2-7,NA,NA,CASSRSEVPFYEQYF,TGTGCCAGCAGCCGCTCCGAGGTCCCGTTCTACGAGCAGTACTTC
TRBV5-6,TRBJ1-3,NA,NA,CASSSPGASGNTIYF,TGTGCCAGCAGCTCACCGGGTGCCTCTGGAAACACCATATATTTT
TRBV19,TRBJ2-7,NA,NA,CASRHRTSYEQYF,TGTGCCAGCCGGCACAGAACCTCCTACGAGCAGTACTTC
TRBV5-4,TRBJ2-7,NA,NA,CASSLVSSPYEQYF,TGTGCCAGCAGCTTGGTTAGCTCGCCCTACGAGCAGTACTTC